A selection of T cell receptor beta chains follows, all from one sample in a study of shared clonotypes between healthy human individuals. Some clones are missing from TCRdb's copy, which holds only in-frame ones; the method was immunoSEQ multiplex PCR. The table lists approximately 2,000,000 clones, around 93% of them singletons. The sequenced sample was naive CD8+ T cells from PBMCs. These receptors were collected from a man younger than 35 in good health. Some clones in this sample may be carry-over from other donors' samples. The CDR3 runs from the conserved cysteine through the conserved F or W. A D gene is named only where the DNA matches it firmly. Clone size is shown for a subset of rows, as once, few, many or a class of expanded clone.

V	D	J	size	CDR3	DNA
TRBV7-9	TRBD1	TRBJ1-2	NA	CASSSQGVIGNYGYTF	TGTGCCAGCAGCTCCCAGGGGGTAATCGGAAACTATGGCTACACCTTC
TRBV25-1	NA	TRBJ2-5	NA	CASNPGAGRRETQYF	TGTGCCAGCAACCCTGGGGCAGGGAGGCGGGAGACCCAGTACTTC
TRBV7-6	NA	TRBJ2-1	NA	CASSRDRSSYNEQFF	TGTGCCAGCAGCCGAGACAGGAGCTCCTACAATGAGCAGTTCTTC
TRBV6-5	NA	TRBJ1-1	NA	CASKELQTIDTEAFF	TGTGCCAGCAAGGAACTTCAGACGATTGACACTGAAGCTTTCTTT
TRBV27	NA	TRBJ2-3	NA	CASSLSVTSPTQYF	TGTGCCAGCAGTTTATCGGTAACTAGCCCTACGCAGTATTTT
TRBV29-1	NA	TRBJ1-3	NA	CSVEVFGVSGNTIYF	TGCAGCGTTGAAGTTTTTGGAGTCTCTGGAAACACCATATATTTT
TRBV5-4	NA	TRBJ2-7	NA	CASSPDGSYEQYF	TGTGCCAGCAGCCCCGACGGGTCCTACGAGCAGTACTTC
TRBV5-1	TRBD1	TRBJ2-7	NA	CASSFGYSGGPGISHEQYF	TGCGCCAGCAGCTTCGGCTATTCAGGGGGCCCGGGGATTTCCCACGAGCAGTACTTC
TRBV11-2	NA	TRBJ2-7	NA	CASSWAYEQYF	TGTGCCAGCAGCTGGGCCTACGAGCAGTACTTC
TRBV27	NA	TRBJ2-3	NA	CASSSLFPDTQYF	TGTGCCAGCAGTTCCCTTTTCCCAGATACGCAGTATTTT
TRBV7-9	NA	TRBJ1-4	NA	CASSPGPGQGSSNEKLFF	TGTGCCAGCAGCCCCGGGCCGGGCCAGGGAAGTTCTAATGAAAAACTGTTTTTT
TRBV7-9	NA	TRBJ2-1	NA	CASSRGGWSNEQFF	TGTGCCAGCAGCCGAGGAGGTTGGTCCAATGAGCAGTTCTTC
TRBV27	NA	TRBJ1-1	NA	CASSLSNLRTGAFF	TGTGCCAGCAGTTTATCGAATCTTAGGACCGGGGCTTTCTTT
TRBV19	NA	TRBJ2-3	NA	CASSSSPNTQYF	TGTGCCAGTAGTAGCAGCCCGAATACGCAGTATTTT
TRBV5-6	TRBD1	TRBJ2-7	NA	CASSSGQGFYEQYF	TGTGCCAGCAGCTCGGGACAGGGTTTCTACGAGCAGTACTTC
TRBV28	NA	TRBJ1-2	NA	CASSSPYYGYTF	TGTGCCAGCAGCTCTCCATACTATGGCTACACCTTC
TRBV29-1	NA	TRBJ2-7	NA	CSVMKGDYEQYF	TGCAGCGTGATGAAGGGGGACTACGAGCAGTACTTC
TRBV28	NA	TRBJ2-7	NA	CASSFFAGPYEQYF	TGTGCCAGCAGTTTTTTCGCAGGGCCCTACGAGCAGTACTTC
TRBV7-9	TRBD2	TRBJ2-1	NA	CASSPLTHGGGSYNEQFF	TGTGCCAGCAGTCCCCTGACTCACGGGGGAGGGTCCTACAATGAGCAGTTCTTC
TRBV7-9	NA	TRBJ2-7	NA	CASSGNIVRGLGQYF	TGTGCCAGCAGCGGTAATATTGTCAGGGGCCTCGGGCAGTACTTC
TRBV6-5	NA	TRBJ2-5	NA	CASVHGKGETQYF	TGTGCCAGCGTACACGGGAAGGGAGAGACCCAGTACTTC
TRBV5-5	NA	TRBJ2-2	NA	CASSLVPPDRSGELFF	TGTGCCAGCAGCTTGGTCCCCCCTGACAGGTCCGGGGAGCTGTTTTTT
TRBV10-1	NA	TRBJ1-1	NA	CASSPRGWGSTEAFF	TGCGCCAGCAGTCCCCGGGGCTGGGGCAGCACTGAAGCTTTCTTT
TRBV7-8	NA	TRBJ2-7	NA	CASSPRTDYEQYF	TGTGCCAGCAGCCCTAGGACAGACTACGAGCAGTACTTC
TRBV7-2	TRBD2	TRBJ2-5	once	CASSLEGGLAGGWETQYF	TGTGCCAGCAGCTTAGAAGGGGGACTAGCGGGAGGTTGGGAGACCCAGTACTTC
TRBV27	NA	TRBJ2-1	once	CASSFGTYNEQFF	TGTGCCAGCAGTTTTGGGACATACAATGAGCAGTTCTTC
TRBV5-1	NA	TRBJ1-1	NA	CASSPTGLNTEAFF	TGCGCCAGCAGCCCGACAGGCTTGAACACTGAAGCTTTCTTT
TRBV6-5	NA	TRBJ1-2	once	CASSYQGGDYGYTF	TGTGCCAGCAGTTACCAGGGTGGTGACTATGGCTACACCTTC
TRBV28	TRBD2	TRBJ2-3	NA	CASSLNPGGRTDTQYF	TGTGCCAGCAGTTTAAATCCGGGAGGGCGCACAGATACGCAGTATTTT
TRBV5-1	NA	TRBJ1-2	NA	CASSLAGHSSDGYTF	TGCGCCAGCAGCTTGGCCGGCCATTCATCGGATGGCTACACCTTC
TRBV9	NA	TRBJ2-2	NA	CASSVPTGTPDSNTGELFF	TGTGCCAGCAGCGTACCCACGGGGACACCAGATTCCAACACCGGGGAGCTGTTTTTT